This T cell receptor (beta chain) was captured by sequencing in a study of CXCR3-negative and CXCR3-positive naive CD8 T cells. 5' RACE that incorporated UMI labels was used to prepare the TRB cDNA libraries. TCRdb re-analyzed the 5' RACE reads; it lists each CDR3 protein once, without DNA. Its table lists 43,000 or so distinct CDR3 sequences. Its frequency marks this clonotype as medium-sized. Germline values: CDR1 SGHDN, CDR2 FVKESK. This CDR3 spans 15 amino acids. The sample was naive CXCR3- CD8+ T cells from blood. Subset defined: CD45RO-CCR7+CD27+CD95- naive CD8+ T cells lacking CXCR3 (TNR3-). The rearrangement joins TRBV14 to TRBJ1-1; there is no DNA to check the TCRdb D call of TRBD1. The origin of this receptor is a human donor in good health. Some clones in this sample may be carry-over from other donors' samples. This CDR3 is CASSQDEGEIAEAFF.